This TCR beta chain is from a study of T cell clonotyping in hematopoietic cell transplantation. Study-level findings and limits: CD4 and CD8 repertoire contributions could not be separated without sorting.

Comments on this clone: Its antigen is still unknown.

Clones were sequenced by immunoSEQ multiplex PCR, and TCRdb holds only the in-frame ones, with some missing. The sample holds about 6,200 clones, 60% to 80% seen once. This CDR3 has 13 residues. Losses at the gene ends were 2 bases for V and 12 bases for J; bases not matched to a gene: 4. Per the germline V gene, CDR1 is SGHRS and CDR2 is YFSETQ. Material: PBMCs, obtained 100 days after allogeneic stem cell transplant. V and J are TRBV5-1 and TRBJ1-4; 10 nucleotides match TRBD1. The clonotype originates from a female patient aged 25-39 years who had an allogeneic stem cell transplant, so the T cells may come from the graft donor. Some clones in this sample may be carry-over from other donors' samples. CDR3: CASSFGTGDQLFF. The CDR3 region has the DNA TGCGCCAGCAGCTTCGGGACAGGGGACCAACTGTTTTTT.